The sequence of this TCR beta chain was determined in a study of vaccination and CD4 T cells after COVID-19. On the study more broadly: Taking of post-vaccine samples occurred a median approximately 70 days after dose two (range 14 to 241).

This clonotype was counted a few times. Its target is unknown. Between the trimmed V and J ends, which lost 6 bases and 0 bases, there was a span of 11 bases. CDR3 length equals 15 residues. The germline V gene encodes CDR1 KGHDR and CDR2 SFDVKD. Sequencing of DNA taken from cultured CD4+ T cells relied on the Oncomine TCR Beta short-read assay. Each CDR3 protein is one row after TCRdb ran MiXCR on the PCR reads. The repertoire holds roughly 7,000 distinct CDR3 sequences, with about 70% as singletons. Treatment of the sample: roughly 11-day PBMC culture with coronavirus spike peptide pools or control peptides (ViraFEST assay). Under the ViraFEST approach, antigen-specific T cells were expanded with peptide pools and TCRs subsequently sequenced. Both day 3 and day 7 involved replacing half of the medium with fresh IL-2 medium. With 10 days of culture completed, CD4+ T cells were isolated by negative selection.

Specimen: CD4+ T cells from blood, cultured in vitro. The J gene is TRBJ1-5, the V gene TRBV24-1; D uncertain. This clonotype was obtained from a human donor who had recovered from COVID-19. The CDR3 DNA reads as TGTGCCACCAGTTCTAGCTGGGGTAGCAATCAGCCCCAGCATTTT. This gives the protein CATSSSWGSNQPQHF.